The entry below gives a single TCR beta chain sequence along with its context. These data belong to a study of T cell responses to AZD1222 COVID-19 vaccine. Using immunoSEQ multiplex PCR, the repertoire was profiled, and TCRdb retains in-frame clones only, with some absent. The profile shows some 140,000 clones, roughly 90% of them singletons. CDR1 is MDHEN and CDR2 is SYDVKM in the germline V gene. The CDR3 spans 12 residues. The V gene lost 2 bases and the J gene lost 3 bases, with 5 bases spanning the gap. The sequence was collected from an adult in good health. This sequence joins TRBV28 and TRBJ2-7; the D gene is possibly TRBD2 (5 bases). The sample was peripheral blood, taken on day 0 of AZD1222 vaccination. The DNA of the CDR3 is TGTGCCAGCAGTTTAGGAGGCTACGAGCAGTACTTC. Translating it yields CASSLGGYEQYF. The whole variable domain, filled in from reference TRBV28 and TRBJ2-7, reads DVKVTQSSRYLVKRTGEKVFLECVQDMDHENMFWYRQDPGLGLRLIYFSYDVKMKEKGDIPEGYSVSREKKERFSLILESASTNQTSMYLCASSLGGYEQYFGPGTRLTVT.